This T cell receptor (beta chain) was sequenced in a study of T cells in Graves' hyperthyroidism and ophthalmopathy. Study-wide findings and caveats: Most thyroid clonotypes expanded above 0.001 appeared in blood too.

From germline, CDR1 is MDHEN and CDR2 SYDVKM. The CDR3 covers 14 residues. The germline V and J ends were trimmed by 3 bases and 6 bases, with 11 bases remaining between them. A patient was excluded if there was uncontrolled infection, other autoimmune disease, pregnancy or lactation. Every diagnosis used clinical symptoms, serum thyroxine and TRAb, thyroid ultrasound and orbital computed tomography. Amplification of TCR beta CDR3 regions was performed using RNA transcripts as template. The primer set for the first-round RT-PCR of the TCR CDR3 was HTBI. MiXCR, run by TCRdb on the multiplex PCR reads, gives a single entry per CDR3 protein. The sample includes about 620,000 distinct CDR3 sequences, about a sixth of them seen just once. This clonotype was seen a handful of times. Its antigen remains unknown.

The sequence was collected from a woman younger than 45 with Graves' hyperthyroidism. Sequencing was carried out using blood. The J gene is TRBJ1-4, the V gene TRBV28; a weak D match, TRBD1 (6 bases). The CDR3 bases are TGTGCCAGCAGTTTGAACAGGGTAGATGAAAAACTGTTTTTT. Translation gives CASSLNRVDEKLFF.